This T cell receptor (beta chain) was profiled in a study of T cell responses to AZD1222 COVID-19 vaccine. Overall study results and limits: Spike-specific TCR breadth and depth both grew after two AZD1222 doses. Regions 160-218 and 743-854 held dominance among vaccine-associated CD4 TCRs, which spanned spike. At study baseline, merely a handful of AZD1222 recipients were seropositive. Females made up more of the donors, who were largely white British, and clonal diversity may have come out too low.

Libraries were prepared by immunoSEQ multiplex PCR; TCRdb keeps only in-frame clonotypes and omits some of them. The top ten hold around 3.8% of the sample, which has 150,000 to 200,000 clones, 85% to 95% seen once. Germline V gene sequence: CDR1 SNHLY, CDR2 FYNNEI. After removal of 7 bases from V and 4 bases from J, the junction contained 13 bases not matched to a gene. The CDR3 is 15 amino acids. On this clone itself: Its antigen is currently unknown.

The sample was peripheral blood, taken on day 0 of AZD1222 vaccination. This receptor was taken from an adult in good health. The chain has TRBV2 and TRBJ2-7; TRBD1 aligns across 7 bases. The CDR3 loop is CASNRQGWADYEQYF. Written as DNA, the CDR3 is TGTGCCAGCAATAGACAGGGTTGGGCTGATTACGAGCAGTACTTC.